A selection of T cell receptor beta chains follows, all from one sample in a study of CDR3 diversity in severe acne. MiXCR, run by TCRdb on the PCR reads, gives a single entry per CDR3 protein. The data contain some 90,000 distinct CDR3 sequences, approximately 54% of them singletons. Sequenced sample: blood. These receptors were obtained from a male donor with severe acne vulgaris. Both conserved end residues are part of each CDR3. D genes are given only for firm matches. Size tells how often a clone was seen (once, few, many) or the class of an expanded clone, and some rows leave it out.

v_gene,j_gene,len,abundance,d_gene,CDR3aa,CDR3nt
TRBV20-1,TRBJ1-2,14,many,-,CSARSNGMAAGYTF,TGCAGTGCTAGGTCGAACGGGATGGCGGCTGGCTACACCTTC
TRBV29-1,TRBJ2-6,17,once,TRBD2,CSVGDLAGVSGASVLTF,TGCAGCGTTGGGGATCTAGCGGGAGTTTCTGGGGCCAGCGTCCTGACTTTC
TRBV3-1,TRBJ2-3,17,few,TRBD1,CASSQGQGESFTDTQYF,TGTGCCAGCAGCCAGGGACAGGGGGAAAGTTTCACAGATACGCAGTATTTT
TRBV4-1,TRBJ1-2,15,-,-,CASSQDSTGDYGYTF,TGCGCCAGCAGCCAAGATTCTACAGGAGACTATGGCTACACCTTC
TRBV28,TRBJ1-1,11,few,-,CASNRRNEAFF,TGTGCCAGCAACCGGAGAAATGAAGCTTTCTTT
TRBV5-1,TRBJ1-1,13,few,TRBD1,CASSRTGAPRAFF,TGCGCCAGCAGTAGGACAGGGGCGCCTCGAGCTTTCTTT
TRBV10-3,TRBJ1-6,14,-,TRBD1,CAIRSTGGGSPLHF,TGTGCCATCAGGTCGACAGGGGGAGGTTCACCCCTCCACTTT
TRBV7-2,TRBJ1-2,15,many,-,CASSFDSVANYGYTF,TGTGCCAGCAGCTTCGACAGCGTGGCTAACTATGGCTACACCTTC
TRBV12-3/TRBV12-4,TRBJ2-3,17,few,TRBD2,CASSFISAGLDTDTQYF,TGTGCCAGCAGTTTCATTTCGGCGGGACTAGACACAGATACGCAGTATTTT
TRBV5-1,TRBJ2-1,16,-,TRBD2,CASSLGTSSGANEQFF,TGCGCCAGCAGCTTAGGGACTAGCTCTGGGGCCAATGAGCAGTTCTTC
TRBV6-4,TRBJ2-3,13,medium-sized,-,CASGAGHTDTQYF,TGTGCCAGCGGGGCAGGACACACAGATACGCAGTATTTT
TRBV12-3/TRBV12-4,TRBJ2-7,14,medium-sized,-,CASSLQRGNYEQYF,TGTGCCAGCAGTTTACAGAGGGGGAACTACGAGCAGTACTTC
TRBV20-1,TRBJ2-7,13,medium-sized,TRBD2,CRVASGDSYEQYF,TGCAGAGTGGCTAGCGGGGACTCCTACGAGCAGTACTTC
TRBV14,TRBJ2-5,16,-,-,CASSYHQAGTQETQYF,TGTGCCAGCAGTTATCACCAGGCCGGAACACAAGAGACCCAGTACTTC
TRBV2,TRBJ1-2,14,-,-,CASSDHAANYGYTF,TGTGCCAGCAGTGATCATGCAGCTAACTATGGCTACACCTTC
TRBV4-1,TRBJ1-5,15,-,TRBD1,CASSQDTGGEWPQHF,TGCGCCAGCAGCCAAGACACAGGGGGTGAATGGCCCCAGCATTTT
TRBV5-1,TRBJ2-1,15,-,-,CASSLSSPSYNEQFF,TGCGCCAGCAGCTTATCCTCACCCTCCTACAATGAGCAGTTCTTC
TRBV20-1,TRBJ2-1,14,many,TRBD1,CSAGGGTGWNEQFF,TGCAGTGCTGGGGGGGGGACAGGGTGGAATGAGCAGTTCTTC
TRBV11-2,TRBJ1-5,15,many,-,CASSLDGEGYQPQHF,TGTGCCAGCAGCTTAGACGGTGAGGGGTATCAGCCCCAGCATTTT
TRBV13,TRBJ1-1,14,once,-,CASSRTTRDTEAFF,TGTGCCAGCAGCCGTACGACCCGGGACACTGAAGCTTTCTTT
TRBV6-5,TRBJ2-2,15,-,TRBD2,CASSLSGTGGGELLF,TGTGCCAGCAGTCTCTCGGGGACGGGAGGGGGGGAGCTGCTTTTT
TRBV20-1,TRBJ2-7,12,-,TRBD2,CSRTSGTYEQYF,TGCAGCAGGACTAGCGGCACCTACGAGCAGTACTTC
TRBV29-1,TRBJ1-1,12,-,-,CSVEQVNTEAFF,TGCAGCGTGGAACAGGTGAACACTGAAGCTTTCTTT
TRBV14,TRBJ2-1,17,many,TRBD2,CASSSLTSGRGLREQFF,TGTGCCAGCAGCTCTTTGACTAGCGGGAGGGGTCTGCGTGAGCAGTTCTTC
TRBV19,TRBJ1-1,12,few,-,CASREAVTEAFF,TGTGCCAGCAGGGAGGCGGTCACTGAAGCTTTCTTT
TRBV7-7,TRBJ2-5,18,-,TRBD2,CASSLNSVLAGGRETQYF,TGTGCTAGCAGTTTAAATTCGGTTTTGGCGGGAGGTCGAGAGACCCAGTACTTC
TRBV27,TRBJ1-5,14,-,-,CASSLRSKHQPQHF,TGTGCCAGCAGTTTAAGGAGCAAGCATCAGCCCCAGCATTTT
TRBV6-6,TRBJ1-4,14,-,TRBD1,CASRNGQGGEKLFF,TGTGCCAGCAGAAATGGACAGGGGGGTGAAAAACTGTTTTTT
TRBV7-8,TRBJ2-6,18,many,TRBD1,CASSMTRTGFSGANVLTF,TGTGCCAGCAGCATGACCAGGACAGGGTTCTCTGGGGCCAACGTCCTGACTTTC
TRBV2,TRBJ2-2,15,few,TRBD2,CAGSGGLTLTGELFF,TGTGCCGGCAGTGGGGGACTAACCCTTACCGGGGAGCTGTTTTTT
TRBV20-1,TRBJ2-4,14,many,-,CSAAGTSAKNIQYF,TGCAGTGCTGCCGGGACTTCAGCCAAAAACATTCAGTACTTC
TRBV5-6,TRBJ1-3,16,-,-,CASSFGSPVSGNTIYF,TGTGCCAGCAGCTTTGGGTCGCCCGTCTCTGGAAACACCATATATTTT
TRBV10-3,TRBJ1-2,13,-,-,CAIRHPPKWRSDF,TGTGCCATCAGACACCCCCCGAAATGGAGGTCCGACTTC
TRBV11-2,TRBJ2-1,18,few,-,CASSPGRWDLPSYNEQFF,TGTGCCAGCAGCCCGGGACGGTGGGACTTACCAAGTTACAATGAGCAGTTCTTC
TRBV24-1,TRBJ1-5,15,-,-,CATSDGRNLDGPQHF,TGTGCCACCAGTGACGGCAGAAACTTGGATGGGCCCCAGCATTTT
TRBV7-9,TRBJ1-1,13,many,-,CASTPGSSLEAFF,TGTGCCAGCACTCCAGGGAGTTCCCTTGAAGCTTTCTTT
TRBV2,TRBJ2-2,16,-,TRBD2,CASSRTSGSRAGELFF,TGTGCCAGCAGCCGGACTAGCGGGAGCAGGGCCGGGGAGCTGTTTTTT
TRBV25-1,TRBJ2-2,18,-,TRBD2,CASSEYGAGGHNTGELFF,TGTGCCAGCAGTGAATATGGGGCGGGAGGACATAACACCGGGGAGCTGTTTTTT
TRBV15,TRBJ2-3,14,-,TRBD1,CATSRVGTGNEQYF,TGTGCCACCAGCAGAGTAGGGACAGGGAATGAGCAGTATTTT
TRBV7-9,TRBJ1-4,15,-,TRBD1,CASSLPDRVGEKLFF,TGTGCCAGCAGCCTCCCGGACAGGGTTGGGGAAAAACTGTTTTTT
TRBV7-3,TRBJ2-2,14,many,TRBD1,CASSQGAHTGELFF,TGTGCCAGCAGCCAGGGGGCGCACACCGGGGAGCTGTTTTTT
TRBV4-1,TRBJ2-7,18,-,TRBD2,CASGRPIGSGRGPYEQYF,TGCGCCAGCGGCCGCCCTATCGGTAGCGGGAGAGGCCCCTACGAGCAGTACTTC
TRBV6-5,TRBJ1-1,16,-,TRBD1,CASSATSGTDYTEAFF,TGCGCCAGCAGCGCGACCTCCGGGACAGACTACACTGAAGCTTTCTTT
TRBV9,TRBJ2-3,15,many,-,CASSVAGAGMDTQYF,TGTGCCAGCAGCGTAGCAGGGGCAGGGATGGATACGCAGTATTTT
TRBV20-1,TRBJ1-1,17,-,-,CSAPGVAGWDMNTEASF,TGCAGTGCCCCGGGGGTGGCAGGCTGGGATATGAACACTGAAGCTTCCTTT
TRBV3-1,TRBJ1-1,14,few,-,CASSQDWGYTEAFF,TGTGCCAGCAGCCAAGATTGGGGATACACTGAAGCTTTCTTT
TRBV6-5,TRBJ2-7,15,medium-sized,TRBD2,CASSTSGGRGYEQYF,TGTGCCAGCAGCACCTCCGGGGGGAGAGGCTACGAGCAGTACTTC
TRBV6-5,TRBJ2-1,16,many,-,CASRLSGTNSYNEQFF,TGTGCCAGCAGGCTTAGCGGAACCAACTCCTACAATGAGCAGTTCTTC
TRBV5-5,TRBJ1-2,24,once,-,CASSPGGGRNEQFFGPGTGDGYTF,-
TRBV7-2,TRBJ2-7,15,-,TRBD1,CASSQRQGGTYEQYF,TGTGCCAGCAGCCAACGACAGGGCGGAACCTACGAGCAGTACTTC